These 8 T cell receptor beta chains came from one sample sequenced in a study of blood T cell repertoires in COVID-19. Here immunoSEQ multiplex PCR was the method, and the copy in TCRdb shows in-frame clones only, minus some. The data hold tens of thousands of clones, with roughly nine tenths observed a single time. The sample taken for sequencing was peripheral blood. The source is a woman aged 55-75 years with COVID-19, enrolled during active disease.

This clone has just a few counts. This rearrangement joins TRBV4-3 to TRBJ2-1; D is perhaps TRBD2 (7 bases). The V gene lost 4 bases and the J gene lost 3 bases, with 13 bases spanning the gap. This CDR3 has 15 residues. CDR1 and CDR2 (germline): LGHNA, YSLEER. The CDR3 coding sequence is TGCGCCAGCAGCCGGGGGCGGGAGCTCTACAATGAGCAGTTCTTC. This encodes CASSRGRELYNEQFF.

This chain joins TRBV27 and TRBJ2-2; 8 nucleotides line up with TRBD2. The CDR3 is made up of 14 amino acids. The J segment lost 8 bases and the V segment lost 3 bases, leaving 5 bases of the junction unmatched. Germline CDR1 is MNHEY and CDR2 is SMNVEV (reference sequence). CDR3 protein: CASSFASGSGELFF. For the CDR3, the DNA is TGTGCCAGCAGTTTCGCAAGCGGGAGTGGGGAGCTGTTTTTT.

This clone has a single count. The V and J genes are TRBV2 and TRBJ1-1, with 7 bases fitting TRBD1. Germline-derived CDR1 and CDR2 are SNHLY and FYNNEI. The V and J ends lost 4 bases and 2 bases, in that order; junction bases with no gene match: 13. This CDR3 is 17 amino acids long. CDR3: CASSGRSGQTLNTEAFF. The CDR3 DNA follows: TGTGCCAGCAGTGGGAGATCGGGACAGACTTTAAACACTGAAGCTTTCTTT.

The chain carries TRBV3-1 (or the pseudogene TRBV3-2) and TRBJ2-7, with D unresolved. This CDR3 is 13 amino acids long. Germline assignment: CDR1 LGHDT and CDR2 YNNKEL (reference sequence). Between the trimmed V and J ends, which lost 0 bases and 4 bases, there was a span of 7 bases. The CDR3 spells CASSQDLLYEQYF. The CDR3 nucleotides read TGTGCCAGCAGCCAAGATCTCCTATACGAGCAGTACTTC.

On this clone: One end of the junction is discordant with germline, which a read error may explain. This chain links TRBV4-1 with TRBJ1-5; 8 nucleotides agree with TRBD1. The length of the CDR3 is 15 residues. Germline values: CDR1 MGHRA, CDR2 YSYEKL. The CDR3 DNA is TGCGCCAGCAGTCAAGACAGGGGCCGTCACAGACCCCAGCATTTT. This gives the protein CASSQDRGRHRPQHF.

This chain links TRBV6-2 or TRBV6-3 with TRBJ2-2; 12 bases line up with TRBD2. This CDR3 has 15 residues. Germline V CDR1 and CDR2: MNHEY, SVGEGT. With V trimmed by 5 bases and J by 4 bases, 2 bases remained unmatched. CDR3 DNA sequence: TGTGCCAGCAGTAAACTAGCGGGAGGCACCGGGGAGCTGTTTTTT. This gives the protein CASSKLAGGTGELFF.

The chain carries TRBV13 and TRBJ2-1, with no clear D. The CDR3 extends over 15 amino acids. V lost 0 bases, J lost 10 bases, and 16 bases lay in between. CDR1 is PRHDT and CDR2 is FYEKMQ in the germline V gene (reference sequence). CDR3 in amino acids: CASSLGGRSMWEQFF. The CDR3 DNA is TGTGCCAGCAGCTTAGGTGGTCGGTCTATGTGGGAGCAGTTCTTC.

The CDR3 region has the DNA TGTGCCAGCAGGAGACAGGGGGAAGGGGGAGGCTACACCTTC. This gives the protein CASRRQGEGGGYTF. The gene calls are TRBV25-1 and TRBJ1-2; 9 bases line up with TRBD1. V dropped 6 bases and J dropped 8; count of bases not matched to a gene: 10. CDR3 size: 14 residues. Germline assignment: CDR1 MGHDK and CDR2 SYGVNS.